The clone carrying this T cell receptor (beta chain) was observed a handful of times. This sample is part of a study of T cells after yellow fever vaccination. The V segment lost 4 bases and the J segment 3 bases; nucleotides outside the gene matches: 8. This CDR3 has 15 amino acids. Germline CDR1 reads SGHTA; CDR2 reads FQGNSA. 5'RACE template switching produced TCR cDNA carrying a universal primer site and UMIs. TCRdb called the 5' RACE reads again in MiXCR, with one record for every CDR3 protein. The sample lists 300,000 or so distinct CDR3 sequences, roughly 13% occurring once. The clonotype comes from a man aged 30 to 39 who received the YFV17D yellow fever vaccine. The starting material was CD4+ T cells sorted from PBMCs, obtained 45 days after the yellow fever booster vaccination. V is TRBV7-2 and J is TRBJ2-7; TRBD1 aligns across 8 bases. This CDR3 is CASSSGQGVFYEQYF. The CDR3 DNA reads as TGTGCCAGCAGCTCCGGACAGGGCGTGTTCTACGAGCAGTACTTC.